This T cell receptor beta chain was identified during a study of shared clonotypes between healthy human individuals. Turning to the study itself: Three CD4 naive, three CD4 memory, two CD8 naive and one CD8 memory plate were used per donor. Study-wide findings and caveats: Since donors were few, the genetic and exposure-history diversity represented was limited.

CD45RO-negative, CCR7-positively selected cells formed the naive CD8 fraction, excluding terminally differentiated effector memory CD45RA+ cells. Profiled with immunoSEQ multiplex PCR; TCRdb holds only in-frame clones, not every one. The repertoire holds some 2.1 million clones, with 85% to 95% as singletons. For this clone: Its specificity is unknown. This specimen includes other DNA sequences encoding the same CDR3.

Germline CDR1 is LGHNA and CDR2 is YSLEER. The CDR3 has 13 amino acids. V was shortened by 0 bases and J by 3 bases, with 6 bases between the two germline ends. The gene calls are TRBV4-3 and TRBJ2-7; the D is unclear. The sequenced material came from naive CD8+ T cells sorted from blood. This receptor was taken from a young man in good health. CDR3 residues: CASSQDQSYEQYF. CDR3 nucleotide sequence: TGCGCCAGCAGCCAAGATCAGAGCTACGAGCAGTACTTC.